Following are 16 T cell receptor beta chains from one sample sequenced in a study of molecular identifiers for immune sequencing clone quantification. TCRdb used MiXCR to reprocess the PCR reads, holding one entry per CDR3 protein. In the table there are 250,000 to 350,000 distinct CDR3 sequences, about 21% of which are singletons. Sequencing input: naive CD8+ T cells from blood, with Jurkat cell RNA spiked in. The subset: FACS-sorted CD8+CD4-CCR7+CD45RA+ naive T cells. The receptor source for this set is a human donor in good health. Some libraries in this study had Jurkat cell RNA spiked in.

This clonotype showed up many times. The chain combines TRBV28 with TRBJ1-5; the match to TRBD1 covers 11 bases. V gave up 2 bases and J gave up 5 bases; unmatched junction bases: 11. The CDR3 runs to 18 residues. Germline CDR1 and CDR2: MDHEN and SYDVKM. CDR3 residues: CASSLKVRDRGFHQPQHF. The CDR3 DNA follows: TGTGCCAGCAGTTTAAAGGTTCGGGACAGGGGGTTTCATCAGCCCCAGCATTTT. The whole variable domain, remainder taken from reference TRBV28 and TRBJ1-5, is DVKVTQSSRYLVKRTGEKVFLECVQDMDHENMFWYRQDPGLGLRLIYFSYDVKMKEKGDIPEGYSVSREKKERFSLILESASTNQTSMYLCASSLKVRDRGFHQPQHFGDGTRLSIL.

This clonotype was counted at least ten times. The chain employs TRBV12-3 or TRBV12-4 and TRBJ1-5; tentatively, D is TRBD1 (5 bases). This CDR3 region has 13 residues. V shed 7 bases and J shed 7 bases, with 14 bases lying between them. The CDR3 sequence is CASTTVGGQPQHF. The CDR3 DNA is TGTGCCAGCACCACCGTGGGGGGACAGCCCCAGCATTTT.

Details on this clonotype: Just one base apart from a much larger clone, this may be a read error. The CDR3 region is CASSELRQTAYELYF. CDR3 DNA: TGTGCCAGCAGTGAATTAAGGCAGACCGCCTACGAGCTGTACTTC. The V call is TRBV6-1, the J call TRBJ2-7; D call uncertain. CDR3 size: 15 residues. The germline CDR1 and CDR2 sequences are MNHNS and SASEGT.

In this sample, this clonotype turned up many times. This chain uses TRBV28 with TRBJ2-5; D is unclear. The CDR3 runs 12 residues. The V gene lost 3 bases and the J gene lost 5 bases, with 7 bases spanning the gap. Germline V gene sequence: CDR1 MDHEN, CDR2 SYDVKM. CDR3 in amino acids: CASSFLPETQYF. Written as DNA, the CDR3 is TGTGCCAGCAGTTTCCTCCCGGAGACCCAGTACTTC.

A word on this clonotype: A clone one base away is much larger, so this may be a read error. This CDR3 is missing its conserved last phenylalanine or tryptophan, likely due to a read error. The V gene is TRBV20-1, the J gene TRBJ1-1, with D perhaps TRBD1 (5 bases). Germline CDR1 and CDR2: DFQATT and SNEGSKA (reference sequence). V was shortened by 6 bases and J by 3 bases, with 14 bases between the two germline ends. The CDR3 runs to 13 residues. CDR3 loop: CSAAEGRYTEAFL. CDR3 in DNA: TGCAGTGCGGCAGAGGGACGGTACACTGAAGCTTTCCTT.

Concerning this clonotype itself: A much larger clone differs by one base, so this may be a read error. The chain employs TRBV19 and TRBJ2-6; D might be TRBD2 (5 bases). V was trimmed by 3 bases and J by 3 bases, leaving 9 bases between them. Germline V lookup: CDR1 LNHDA, CDR2 SQIVND (reference sequence). The CDR3 length is 15 residues. Written as DNA, the CDR3 is TGTGCCAGTAGTATTGAGGGAAATGGGGCCAACGTCCTGACTTTC. Its translation is CASSIEGNGANVLTF.

This clonotype was detected many times. J is TRBJ1-1 and V is TRBV12-3 or TRBV12-4; the D is unclear. Trimming shortened V by 3 bases and J by 6 bases, and 11 bases separated the two germline ends. The CDR3 is made up of 13 amino acids. In DNA, the CDR3 is TGTGCCAGCAGTTTTAAAGGGTGGCCTGAAGCTTTCTTT. It translates to CASSFKGWPEAFF.

This clonotype was counted many times. The J gene is TRBJ1-1, the V gene TRBV6-1; D unresolved. Trimming stripped 7 bases from V and 5 bases from J, with 11 bases between. The V gene's germline CDR1 is MNHNS and CDR2 SASEGT. The CDR3 runs 12 residues. The CDR3 DNA is TGTGCCAGCAATCTTGGGATAACTGAAGCTTTCTTT. Its protein is CASNLGITEAFF.

This clonotype was observed once. A much larger clone lies a single base off, so this may be a read error. V is TRBV10-3 and J is TRBJ1-3; no reliable D call. The CDR3 spans 15 residues. CDR1 ENHRY and CDR2 SYGVKD come from the germline V gene. The DNA of the CDR3 is TGTGCCATCAGTGACCTACCACCCGAGGGAAGCACCATATATTTT. Residues: CAISDLPPEGSTIYF.

This clonotype was seen a few times. The chain recombines TRBV19 with TRBJ2-7; D unclear. V was cut by 3 bases and J by 4 bases, with 10 bases left in between. This CDR3 spans 13 amino acids. The germline CDR1 and CDR2 sequences are LNHDA and SQIVND (reference sequence). Written as DNA, the CDR3 is TGTGCCAGTAGTATCTTGCCCGATTACGAGCAGTACTTC. The encoded protein is CASSILPDYEQYF.

This clonotype was seen at least ten times. The V gene is TRBV4-3, the J gene TRBJ2-3; weak D call: TRBD2 (5 bases). Per germline, CDR1 LGHNA and CDR2 YSLEER. CDR3 length: 18 residues. Between the trimmed V and J ends, which lost 0 bases and 5 bases, there was a span of 21 bases. The CDR3 nucleotides read TGCGCCAGCAGCCAAGATAGACTACCTCATCTTCAGTTAGATACGCAGTATTTT. It encodes CASSQDRLPHLQLDTQYF.

At least ten counts were recorded for this clonotype. V and J are TRBV7-9 and TRBJ1-5; the match to TRBD1 covers 8 bases. The V gene's germline CDR1 is SEHNR and CDR2 FQNEAQ (reference sequence). Trimming took 5 bases from V and 8 from J; bases not matched to a gene: 11. The CDR3 spans 15 residues. The CDR3 reads CASSNGDRPVEPQHF. As DNA, the CDR3 is TGTGCCAGCAGCAACGGGGACAGGCCGGTTGAGCCCCAGCATTTT.

Many counts were recorded for this clonotype. The V and J genes are TRBV7-8 and TRBJ2-7; unclear D gene. The CDR3 totals 12 residues. Deletions cut 5 bases from V and 6 bases from J, with 11 bases between. Looked up from germline, CDR1 is SGHVS and CDR2 is FQNEAQ. The CDR3: CASSPVAPEQYF. Written as DNA, the CDR3 is TGTGCCAGCAGCCCAGTGGCGCCCGAGCAGTACTTC.

This clonotype has just a few counts. The gene calls are TRBV11-3 and TRBJ2-7; TRBD1 matches 9 bases. J was trimmed by 0 bases and V by 6 bases; bases with no gene match: 3. The CDR3 runs 14 residues. Germline assignment: CDR1 SGHNT and CDR2 YENEEA. CDR3 residues: CASRWTGVSYEQYF. In nucleotides, the CDR3 is TGTGCCAGCAGGTGGACAGGGGTCTCCTACGAGCAGTACTTC.

A remark on this clonotype: A much bigger clone sits one base away, suggesting this may be a read error. V and J are TRBV19 and TRBJ2-6; 7 bases agree with TRBD1. Germline CDR1 reads LNHDA; CDR2 reads SQIVND (reference sequence). The CDR3 covers 16 residues. The CDR3 sequence is CASKETGSSGANVPTF. CDR3 in DNA: TGTGCCAGTAAAGAGACAGGGAGCTCTGGGGCCAACGTCCCGACTTTC.

A word on this clonotype: This may be a read error: a much more frequent sequence differs by one nucleotide. V and J are TRBV30 and TRBJ1-1; D gene uncertain. CDR1 is GTSNPN and CDR2 is SVGIG in the germline V gene (reference sequence). This CDR3 comprises 13 residues. The CDR3, as DNA: TGTGCCCGGAGTTTCCACTCGAACACTGAAGCTTTCTTT. It codes for CARSFHSNTEAFF.